This T cell receptor beta chain comes out of a study of cytomegalovirus exposure and HLA in healthy donors. Study observations and caveats: For TCR beta chains, V- and J-gene trimming was later linked to a missense DCLRE1C variant. Three CMV-associated chains were confirmed in vitro to be specific for CMV antigens.

Vbeta (60) and Jbeta (13) primers were used in the PCR. TCRdb keeps only in-frame clones here, not all; method: immunoSEQ multiplex PCR. Seen here are fewer than 200,000 clones, 80% to 90% observed once, and the top ten hold 1.5% to 2%. This clone is deemed medium-sized. What it recognizes is unknown. The germline CDR1 and CDR2 sequences are MDHEN and SYDVKM. This CDR3 comprises 15 residues. V shed 2 bases and J 5 bases; nucleotides not matched to a gene: 5. The chain joins TRBV28 to TRBJ1-3, with 8 bases lining up with TRBD1. The source material was PBMCs. This sequence originates from a woman under 30 in good health and CMV-seronegative. CDR3 DNA: TGTGCCAGCAGTTTACCCGGGACAGGAAGAAACACCATATATTTT. Translating gives CASSLPGTGRNTIYF. The whole variable domain, filled in from reference TRBV28 and TRBJ1-3, reads DVKVTQSSRYLVKRTGEKVFLECVQDMDHENMFWYRQDPGLGLRLIYFSYDVKMKEKGDIPEGYSVSREKKERFSLILESASTNQTSMYLCASSLPGTGRNTIYFGEGSWLTVV.